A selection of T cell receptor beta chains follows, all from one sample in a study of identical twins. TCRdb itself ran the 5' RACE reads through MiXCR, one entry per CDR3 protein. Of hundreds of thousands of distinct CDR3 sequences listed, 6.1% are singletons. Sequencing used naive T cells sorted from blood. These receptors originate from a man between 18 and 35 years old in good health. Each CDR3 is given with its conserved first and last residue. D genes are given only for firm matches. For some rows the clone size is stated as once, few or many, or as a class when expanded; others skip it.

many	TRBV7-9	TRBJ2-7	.	CASSSQGNEQYF	TGTGCCAGCAGCTCCCAGGGGAACGAGCAGTACTTC
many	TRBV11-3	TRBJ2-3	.	CASSARASTDTQYF	TGTGCCAGCAGCGCGCGGGCTAGCACAGATACGCAGTATTTT
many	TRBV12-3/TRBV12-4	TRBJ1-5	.	CASRSWAQPQHF	TGTGCCAGCAGGTCTTGGGCTCAGCCCCAGCATTTT
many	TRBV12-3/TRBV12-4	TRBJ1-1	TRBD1	CASTFQITTGGEAFF	TGTGCCAGCACCTTCCAGATTACCACAGGGGGTGAAGCTTTCTTT
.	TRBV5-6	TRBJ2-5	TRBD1	CASSTRTGRRETQYF	TGTGCCAGCAGCACCAGGACAGGGCGTAGGGAGACCCAGTACTTC
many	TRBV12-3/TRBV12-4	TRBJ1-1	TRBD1	CASRAGGTEAFF	TGTGCCAGCAGAGCAGGGGGCACTGAAGCTTTCTTT
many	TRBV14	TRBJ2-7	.	CASSQESRFDEQYF	TGTGCCAGCAGCCAAGAGAGTCGGTTTGACGAGCAGTACTTC
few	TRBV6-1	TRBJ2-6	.	CASRRGAGANVLTF	TGTGCCAGCAGACGAGGAGCCGGGGCCAACGTCCTGACTTTC
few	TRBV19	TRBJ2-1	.	CASSIVTYNEQFF	TGTGCCAGTAGTATAGTCACCTACAATGAGCAGTTCTTC
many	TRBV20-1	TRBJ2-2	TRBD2	CSARPSGDTGELFF	TGCAGTGCTAGACCTAGCGGAGACACCGGGGAGCTGTTTTTT
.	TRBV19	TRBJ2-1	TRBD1	CASSPRDRTYFNEQFF	TGTGCCAGTAGTCCTCGGGACAGAACTTACTTCAATGAGCAGTTCTTC
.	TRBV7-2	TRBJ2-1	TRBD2	CASSLAGTSGIWEQFF	TGTGCCAGCAGCTTAGCAGGGACTAGCGGGATATGGGAGCAGTTCTTC
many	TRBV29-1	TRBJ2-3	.	CSVGRSTDTQYF	TGCAGCGTTGGTAGGAGCACAGATACGCAGTATTTT
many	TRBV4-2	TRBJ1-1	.	CASSRRGTEAFF	TGTGCCAGCAGCCGAAGGGGAACTGAAGCTTTCTTT
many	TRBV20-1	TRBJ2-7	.	CSAVVLLEQYF	TGCAGTGCTGTAGTCCTATTGGAGCAGTACTTC
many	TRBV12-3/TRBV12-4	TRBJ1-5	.	CASSLVAQPQHF	TGTGCCAGCAGTTTAGTTGCTCAGCCCCAGCATTTT
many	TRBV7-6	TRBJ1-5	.	CASSLGGGRSNQPQHF	TGTGCCAGCAGCTTAGGAGGGGGGCGGAGCAATCAGCCCCAGCATTTT
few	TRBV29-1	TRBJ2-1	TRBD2	CSVAGRAFHEQFF	TGCAGCGTTGCCGGGAGGGCCTTCCATGAGCAGTTCTTC
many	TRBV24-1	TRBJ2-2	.	CATSDRTGELFF	TGTGCCACCAGTGATCGGACCGGGGAGCTGTTTTTT
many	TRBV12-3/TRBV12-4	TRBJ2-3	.	CASNLNKDTQYF	TGTGCCAGCAACCTTAATAAAGATACGCAGTATTTT
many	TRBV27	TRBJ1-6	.	CASSSGANSPLHF	TGTGCCAGCAGTTCAGGGGCCAATTCACCCCTCCACTTT